The 19 T cell receptor beta chains below all came from one sample that was sequenced in a study of OX40 agonist ivuxolimab in advanced cancers. Method: immunoSEQ multiplex PCR; TCRdb's copy keeps in-frame clones and lacks some. The sample has around 140,000 clones; over 75% are singletons. This sample comprised CD4+ or CD8+ T cells sorted from blood, obtained in a trial of the OX40 agonist ivuxolimab. Receptors were obtained from an adult with an advanced solid tumor such as melanoma, head and neck, liver or kidney cancer.

In this sample, this clone turned up once. V is TRBV6-5 and J is TRBJ1-2; D uncertain. The V end lost 0 bases, the J end lost 2 bases, and 4 bases lay between the germline ends. The germline gives CDR1 MNHEY, CDR2 SVGAGI. This CDR3 has 13 amino acids. The CDR3 DNA sequence: TGTGCCAGCAGTTACTCGAGCAACTATGGCTACACCTTC. Protein product: CASSYSSNYGYTF.

This chain joins TRBV19 and TRBJ2-7; 7 nucleotides agree with TRBD2. Germline lookup yields CDR1 LNHDA and CDR2 SQIVND (reference sequence). J was trimmed by 2 bases and V by 1 base; bases with no gene match: 5. This CDR3 has 15 amino acids. As DNA, the CDR3 is TGTGCCAGTAGTATAGCGAGCGGGGTTACCTACGAGCAGTACTTC. It translates to CASSIASGVTYEQYF.

The genes are TRBV7-9 and TRBJ2-7; maybe TRBD2 (6 bases). This CDR3 comprises 12 residues. The V end lost 3 bases, the J end lost 5 bases, and 8 bases lay between the germline ends. CDR1 and CDR2 from the germline V gene are SEHNR and FQNEAQ (reference sequence). The CDR3 sequence: CASSFAGHEQYF. As DNA, the CDR3 is TGTGCCAGCAGCTTTGCGGGGCACGAGCAGTACTTC. The entire variable domain, with the rest obtained from reference TRBV7-9 and TRBJ2-7, is as follows: DTGVSQNPRHKITKRGQNVTFRCDPISEHNRLYWYRQTLGQGPEFLTYFQNEAQLEKSRLLSDRFSAERPKGSFSTLEIQRTEQGDSAMYLCASSFAGHEQYFGPGTRLTVT.

V is TRBV19 and J is TRBJ1-5; D may be TRBD1 (6 bases). This CDR3 comprises 14 residues. The germline V gene encodes CDR1 LNHDA and CDR2 SQIVND (reference sequence). The V end lost 5 bases, the J end lost 3 bases, and 11 bases lay between the germline ends. CDR3 protein: CASSGWDNNQPQHF. The CDR3 DNA is TGTGCCAGTAGTGGATGGGACAACAATCAGCCCCAGCATTTT.

The table lists this clone with a count of one. The chain uses TRBV6-5 and TRBJ2-3; 8 positions match TRBD2. The CDR3 totals 15 residues. The junction had 9 bases not matched to a gene; V was cut back by 4 bases and J by 6 bases. Per germline, CDR1 MNHEY and CDR2 SVGAGI. The CDR3 bases are TGTGCCAGCAGTTTTAGTAGCGGGACCCCCGATACGCAGTATTTT. Translated, it gives CASSFSSGTPDTQYF.

The gene calls are TRBV6-6 and TRBJ1-5; D remains ambiguous. This CDR3 has 13 residues. Germline CDR1 MNHNY, CDR2 SVGAGI (reference sequence). Between the trimmed V and J ends, which lost 8 bases and 0 bases, there was a span of 8 bases. For the CDR3, the DNA is TGTGCCAGCCGTCTTAATAGCAATCAGCCCCAGCATTTT. Translating gives CASRLNSNQPQHF.

This chain links TRBV11-3 with TRBJ2-3; D is unresolved. The CDR3 is made up of 12 amino acids. V was pared by 2 bases and J by 4 bases, with 4 bases between. The germline CDR1 and CDR2 sequences are SGHNT and YENEEA. CDR3 protein: CASSLISDTQYF. As DNA, the CDR3 is TGTGCCAGCAGCTTAATTTCAGATACGCAGTATTTT.

This clone occurred a few times. The chain uses TRBV29-1 and TRBJ1-1, with D possibly TRBD1 on 5 matching bases. This CDR3 is built from 13 residues. Looked up from germline, CDR1 is SQVTM and CDR2 is ANQGSEA. V gave up 6 bases and J gave up 1 base, with 12 bases separating them. The CDR3 coding sequence is TGCAGCGTGGCCCGTGGGGGGAACACTGAAGCTTTCTTT. Protein: CSVARGGNTEAFF.

This clone was found once. The rearrangement links TRBV7-9 to TRBJ1-1, with 7 positions matching TRBD1. Trimming cost V 2 bases and J 5 bases; bases outside gene matches: 11. Germline lookup yields CDR1 SEHNR and CDR2 FQNEAQ (reference sequence). The CDR3 runs to 16 residues. CDR3 sequence: CASSLQAGGLITEAFF. In nucleotides, the CDR3 is TGTGCCAGCAGCTTACAGGCAGGGGGGTTGATAACTGAAGCTTTCTTT.

Concerning this clone itself: Other DNA sequences from this sample encode an identical CDR3 as well. The chain carries TRBV7-9 and TRBJ1-1; a weak D match, TRBD1 (5 bases). Germline loops: CDR1 SEHNR, CDR2 FQNEAQ (reference sequence). Trimming removed 5 bases from V and 1 base from J, with 11 bases in between. The CDR3 consists of 14 residues. CDR3 nucleotide sequence: TGTGCCAGCAGCCCACGGGGCGGGAACACTGAAGCTTTCTTT. Amino acids: CASSPRGGNTEAFF.

The chain has TRBV11-3 and TRBJ2-1; tentative D call: TRBD2 (5 bases). Between the trimmed V and J ends, which lost 1 base and 7 bases, there was a span of 8 bases. This CDR3 contains 13 residues. Germline V CDR1 and CDR2: SGHNT, YENEEA. CDR3 nucleotide sequence: TGTGCCAGCAGCTTAGGGAGGTCAAATGAGCAGTTCTTC. Translation: CASSLGRSNEQFF.

This chain joins TRBV7-3 and TRBJ2-1, with D unresolved. The V gene lost 1 base and the J gene lost 7 bases, with 8 bases spanning the gap. The CDR3 is made up of 13 amino acids. Germline V lookup: CDR1 SGHTA, CDR2 FQGTGA. This CDR3 reads CASSLSQMNEQFF. CDR3 coding DNA: TGTGCCAGCAGCTTAAGTCAAATGAATGAGCAGTTCTTC.

The V and J genes are TRBV19 and TRBJ1-5; 7 bases match TRBD1. Losses at the gene ends were 4 bases for V and 3 bases for J; bases not matched to a gene: 6. The CDR3 covers 15 residues. The V gene's germline CDR1 is LNHDA and CDR2 SQIVND (reference sequence). The chain's CDR3 is CASSTQGQPNQPQHF. The DNA for the CDR3 is TGTGCCAGTAGTACCCAGGGACAGCCCAATCAGCCCCAGCATTTT.

This clone came up a few times. The chain combines TRBV19 with TRBJ1-2; 11 positions agree with TRBD1. Germline CDR1 is LNHDA and CDR2 is SQIVND (reference sequence). Trimming cost V 1 base and J 10 bases; bases outside gene matches: 8. This CDR3 has 15 amino acids. DNA of the CDR3: TGTGCCAGTAGTATAGGGCCGGACAGGGGGCGCTTCTACACCTTC. It specifies CASSIGPDRGRFYTF. Supplemented by reference TRBV19 and TRBJ1-2, the full variable domain reads DGGITQSPKYLFRKEGQNVTLSCEQNLNHDAMYWYRQDPGQGLRLIYYSQIVNDFQKGDIAEGYSVSREKKESFPLTVTSAQKNPTAFYLCASSIGPDRGRFYTFGSGTRLTVV.

The rearrangement joins TRBV16 to TRBJ2-1; D is uncertain. Deletions cut 2 bases from V and 14 bases from J, with 16 bases between. The CDR3 loop spans 13 amino acids. Germline V gene sequence: CDR1 KGHSY, CDR2 FQNENV. This CDR3 reads CASSQQQTLWEFF. CDR3 DNA sequence: TGTGCCAGCAGCCAACAACAGACGTTATGGGAGTTCTTC.

This chain joins TRBV6-1 and TRBJ2-5; 7 nucleotides agree with TRBD1. The V segment lost 3 bases and the J segment 1 base; nucleotides outside the gene matches: 5. CDR1 MNHNS and CDR2 SASEGT come from the germline V gene. This CDR3 is 15 amino acids long. The CDR3 DNA is TGTGCCAGCAGTGATTACCGGACAGGCCAAGAGACCCAGTACTTC. Protein: CASSDYRTGQETQYF.

J is TRBJ1-2 and V is TRBV30; no clear D gene. The length of the CDR3 is 12 residues. CDR1 is GTSNPN and CDR2 is SVGIG in the germline V gene (reference sequence). V shed 8 bases and J shed 8 bases, with 18 bases lying between them. For the CDR3, the DNA is TGTGCCGGGATTCGTCTCGGGAAAGGCTACACCTTC. Translated: CAGIRLGKGYTF.

The chain employs TRBV25-1 and TRBJ1-1; D remains unclear. Germline CDR1 is MGHDK and CDR2 is SYGVNS. The CDR3 runs 11 residues. V gave up 4 bases and J gave up 5 bases, with 5 bases separating them. CDR3 nucleotide sequence: TGTGCCAGCAGTGGTGGTACTGAAGCTTTCTTT. This gives the protein CASSGGTEAFF.

The chain employs TRBV5-1 and TRBJ1-1; no clear D. The CDR3 has 11 residues. Germline-derived CDR1 and CDR2 are SGHRS and YFSETQ. V lost 3 bases and J lost 4, with 4 bases in between. As DNA, the CDR3 is TGCGCCAGCAGCTCCTCCACTGAAGCTTTCTTT. Translation: CASSSSTEAFF.